The rows below give T cell receptor beta chains drawn from one sample of a study of shared clonotypes between healthy human individuals. The repertoire was sequenced with immunoSEQ multiplex PCR; TCRdb's copy has only in-frame clones and lacks some. The repertoire holds roughly 410,000 clones, with just over 95% as singletons. Sequences were obtained from memory CD8+ T cells sorted from blood. These receptors came from a man between 25 and 39 years old in good health. The conserved cysteine and the conserved F or W are not part of the CDR3 here.

>TRBJ2-5|9|TRBV7-6
ASSPGETQY
>TRBJ2-1|11|TRBV6-5
ASQSGRVNEQF
>TRBJ2-3|15|TRBV19
ASPKLGTYLSTDTQY
>TRBJ2-2|12|TRBV28
ASSFPMWRRELF
>TRBJ2-3|10|TRBV5-6
ASSLHADTQY
>TRBJ2-7|8|TRBV28
ASRGYEQY
>TRBJ2-5|12|TRBV9
ASSVEGAAGTQY
>TRBJ2-1|11|TRBV11-3
ASSLTGYNEQF
>TRBJ1-5|14|TRBV5-5
ASSLLGGLFNQPQH
>TRBJ1-1|11|TRBV10-2
ASRGTGGTEAF
>TRBJ2-3|13|TRBV10-3
AISEPTGGTDTQY
>TRBJ2-7|14|TRBV6-1
ASSEAGTSGLYEQY
>TRBJ2-7|11|TRBV19
ASSMGQTYEQY
>TRBJ2-2|17|TRBV19
ASSPFEGTGALNTGELF
>TRBJ2-3|14|TRBV5-4
ASSPTSGRGTDTQY
>TRBJ2-3|10|TRBV30
AWSQRADTQY
>TRBJ2-7|10|TRBV5-1
ASSLQGYEQY
>TRBJ1-5|12|TRBV6-5
ASSYAGRNQPQH
>TRBJ2-1|11|TRBV28
ASRGGSYNEQF
>TRBJ2-7|11|TRBV19
ASSSRISSEQY
>TRBJ2-7|15|TRBV5-1
ASSLVGSSGTSYEQY
>TRBJ2-1|17|TRBV2
ASSVQWEGLAGTYNEQF
>TRBJ1-2|14|TRBV28
ASREARPGGFYGYT
>TRBJ2-5|13|TRBV7-8
ASSFLRGGQETQY
>TRBJ2-3|14|TRBV10-1
ASSEMGKLTTDTQY
>TRBJ1-5|14|TRBV11-3
ASSSSTFNSNQPQH
>TRBJ2-7|15|TRBV5-4
ASSLIPRGGVSYEQY
>TRBJ2-1|13|TRBV7-2
ASSLFGLDSSEQF
>TRBJ2-7|12|TRBV7-9
ASSWTGGAYEQY
>TRBJ2-7|19|TRBV21-1
ASSNSVSLRAQPPESYEQY